These T cell receptor beta chains were read from a single sample in a study of shared clonotypes between healthy human individuals. TCRdb's table, derived via immunoSEQ multiplex PCR, lists solely in-frame clones and lacks some. The sample records hundreds of thousands of clones, 79% being singletons. Material: PBMCs. The receptors stem from a woman in her thirties or forties in good health. Some clones in this sample may be carry-over from other donors' samples. Both conserved end residues are part of each CDR3.

V gene,CDR3 length,J gene,CDR3 protein
TRBV11-2,15,TRBJ2-3,CASSHRDRTTDTQYF
TRBV11-2,15,TRBJ2-5,CASSSGLAGLETQYF
TRBV27,13,TRBJ1-5,CASSLRGHQPQHF
TRBV2,13,TRBJ1-1,CASGVGRGTEAFF
TRBV13,15,TRBJ2-3,CASSLGLLGTDTQYF
TRBV18,13,TRBJ1-1,CASSPGTDYEAFF
TRBV29-1,11,TRBJ1-3,CSVQRGNTIYF
TRBV15,15,TRBJ2-7,CATSSLDRGHREQYF
TRBV28,15,TRBJ2-1,CASSLWGSGADEQFF
TRBV7-2,14,TRBJ2-7,CASSFGGRFYEQYF
TRBV15,14,TRBJ2-1,CATSREYTGYEQFF
TRBV13,15,TRBJ2-7,CASSFGGEVNYEQYF
TRBV19,13,TRBJ1-1,CASSPTQNTEAFF
TRBV20-1,11,TRBJ2-1,CSASDGTSQFF
TRBV15,15,TRBJ2-5,CATSRGEGSQETQYF
TRBV7-3,18,TRBJ2-3,CASSLEGGGGPSTDTQYF
TRBV5-6,16,TRBJ2-3,CASSLNAGGGTDTQYF
TRBV27,16,TRBJ1-1,CASSRRTGGRDTEAFF
TRBV4-1,16,TRBJ1-2,CASSQASGRANYGYTF
TRBV29-1,11,NA,CSVVARTEQYF
TRBV15,13,TRBJ2-1,CATSRGDYNEQFF
TRBV2,14,TRBJ2-7,CASSESGGGLEQYF
TRBV5-1,13,TRBJ2-5,CASSLGSEKTQYF
TRBV19,15,TRBJ2-7,CASSPGLVLDYEQYF
TRBV4-1,13,TRBJ2-7,CASALLDSYEQYF
TRBV5-6,13,TRBJ2-7,CASSTGRRHGQYF
TRBV28,14,TRBJ1-2,CASSEQGAFYGYTF
TRBV5-4,15,TRBJ1-1,CASSLPTGQFAEAFF
TRBV6-6,12,TRBJ2-3,CASRGTTDTQYF
TRBV6-6,15,TRBJ1-1,CASSYSLQLNTEAFF
TRBV5-6,14,TRBJ1-2,CASSRDRGNYGYTF
TRBV19,14,TRBJ2-7,CASMSAGVGYEQYF
TRBV7-8,14,TRBJ2-7,CASSSGRTSFGQYF
TRBV5-1,14,TRBJ1-3,CASNLGGPGNTIYF
TRBV19,12,TRBJ1-1,CASSPRVGEAFF
TRBV7-7,13,TRBJ2-2,CASSLDRSGELFF
TRBV6-1,15,TRBJ2-5,CASRDRVGDQETQYF
TRBV9,15,TRBJ2-1,CASSPWAGGGNEQFF
TRBV28,14,TRBJ2-1,CASGARGAHNEQFF
TRBV5-1,15,TRBJ2-3,CASSLAYRDGDTQYF
TRBV25-1,14,TRBJ2-5,CASSDPPRGETQYF
TRBV5-8,18,TRBJ2-7,CASSLPQHKTGPYYEQYF
TRBV7-2,13,TRBJ1-1,CASSLSPGTEAFF
TRBV28,15,TRBJ2-5,CASSPGGGGQETQYF
TRBV2,14,TRBJ2-7,CASSATPPSYEQYF
TRBV4-1,16,TRBJ2-6,CASSQVRGTGANVLTF
TRBV28,17,TRBJ2-7,CAREIVVAGGISYEQYF
TRBV6-5,13,TRBJ2-7,CASRGLLRSEQYF
TRBV20-1,10,TRBJ2-1,CSAVAVEQFF
TRBV6-1,15,TRBJ1-1,CASSEDPGESTEAFF
TRBV28,13,TRBJ2-3,CASSLAGGDTQYF